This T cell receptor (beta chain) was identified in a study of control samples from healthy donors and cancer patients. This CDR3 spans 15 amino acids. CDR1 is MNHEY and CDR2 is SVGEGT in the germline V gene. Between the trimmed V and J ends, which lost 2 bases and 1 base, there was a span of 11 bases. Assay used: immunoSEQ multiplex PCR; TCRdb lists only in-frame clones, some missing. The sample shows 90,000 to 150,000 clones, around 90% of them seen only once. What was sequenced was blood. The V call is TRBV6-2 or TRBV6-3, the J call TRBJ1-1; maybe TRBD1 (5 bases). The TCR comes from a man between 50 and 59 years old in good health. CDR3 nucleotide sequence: TGTGCCAGCAGTTACGAGGGGATTTCGAACACTGAAGCTTTCTTT. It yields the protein CASSYEGISNTEAFF.